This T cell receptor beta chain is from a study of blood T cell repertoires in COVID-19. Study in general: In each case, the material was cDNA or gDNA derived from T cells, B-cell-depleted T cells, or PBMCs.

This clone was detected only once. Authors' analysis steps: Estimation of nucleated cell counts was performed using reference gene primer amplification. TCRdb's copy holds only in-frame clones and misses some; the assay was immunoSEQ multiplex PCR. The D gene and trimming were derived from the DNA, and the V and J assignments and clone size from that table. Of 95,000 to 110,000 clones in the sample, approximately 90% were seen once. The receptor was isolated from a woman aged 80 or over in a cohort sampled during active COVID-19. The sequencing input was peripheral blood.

In nucleotides, the CDR3 is TGTGCCATCAGTGATGAGGGACTTGTCTCTGGGGCCAACGTCCTGACTTTC. Translation: CAISDEGLVSGANVLTF. This chain links TRBV10-3 with TRBJ2-6, with TRBD2 as a possible D gene (6 bases). This CDR3 contains 17 residues. CDR1 and CDR2 (germline): ENHRY, SYGVKD. V lost 3 bases and J 0 bases, leaving 12 bases between the germline ends.